Listed here is a single T cell receptor beta chain. These data belong to a study of blood T cell repertoires in COVID-19. Per the germline V gene, CDR1 is SGHVS and CDR2 is FQNEAQ. The length of the CDR3 is 16 residues. V was pared by 0 bases and J by 0 bases, with 9 bases between. The table came from immunoSEQ multiplex PCR; TCRdb's copy has only in-frame clones and leaves some out. This table has approximately 180,000 clones, about 79% appearing once. The origin of this receptor is a woman in her 70s with acute or convalescent COVID-19. Sequenced material: peripheral blood. V is TRBV7-8 and J is TRBJ2-1; D unclear. The CDR3 spells CASSLAALSSYNEQFF. Here the CDR3 DNA reads TGTGCCAGCAGCTTAGCAGCTCTGAGCTCCTACAATGAGCAGTTCTTC. Drawing the rest from reference TRBV7-8 and TRBJ2-1, the complete variable domain is GAGVSQSPRYKVAKRGQDVALRCDPISGHVSLFWYQQALGQGPEFLTYFQNEAQLDKSGLPSDRFFAERPEGSVSTLKIQRTQQEDSAVYLCASSLAALSSYNEQFFGPGTRLTVL.